This T cell receptor beta chain originates from a study of T cell responses to AZD1222 COVID-19 vaccine (dated by TCRdb to the early 2020s). About the study as a whole: AZD1222 recipients whose second dose came at about 4 weeks and those whose second dose came at about 12 weeks were combined into one group, since spike-specific TCR depth and breadth did not differ between the two schedules. TCR sequencing covered roughly 230 trial participants: 200 to 220 given two doses of AZD1222 and about 26 given two doses of MenACWY control vaccine. Enrollment into the trials was organized by age into subgroups of 18-55, 56-69 and 70-plus years, and those subgroups contained approximately 150, 30 and 60 TCR-sequenced participants, respectively. The investigation overall reported the following: No day 14 peak-response samples were available, so repertoires were characterized only after the peak T cell response. Nearly half of unique spike-specific TCRs reportedly recognized epitopes outside regions mutated in the B.1.351 and B.1.1.7 variants. Only five or six AZD1222 recipients were SARS-CoV-2 seropositive at baseline, limiting conclusions about previously exposed vaccinees. CD4 TCRs associated with the vaccine covered the entire spike protein, and the dominant responses were in regions 160-218 and 743-854. Most participants were white British and females outnumbered males, and the authors suggested that clonal diversity may have been underestimated. In the small 56-69-year group, the increase in depth fell short of significance, most likely because of low power. A significant rise in spike-specific TCR breadth and depth was observed after two AZD1222 doses relative to day 0 and relative to MenACWY recipients.

Comments on this clone: Its recognized antigen is unknown. Per-base quality was not reported, and no clone a single base away is much larger than it.

The CDR3 regions of human TCRbeta chains were subjected to immunosequencing. On the study's bioinformatics: Repertoire TCRs were matched against a reference library of SARS-CoV-2-specific TCRs generated with the MIRA antigen-specificity platform. Breadth was defined as the fraction of unique TCRs that were SARS-CoV-2-associated. Depth was defined as the fraction of total T cells that were SARS-CoV-2-associated. Using the MIRA data, every spike-specific TCR was mapped to the spike region that the TCR reacted to and assigned to either a CD4 or a CD8 class. Log10-transformed breadth and depth values were compared by one-way ANOVA with Sidak's multiple comparisons tests. TCRdb took this table from immuneACCESS and kept in-frame rearrangements with V and J called. Such tables lack part of the clones; where checked against another copy, unresolved V genes explain under half of the gap, and the rest is unexplained. The V and J calls and clone size are taken from that table; D and trimming were inferred from the DNA. This sample holds around 150,000 clones; about 80% were observed only once. The ten largest clones add up to roughly 4.3% of the sample.

From V the trimming removes 2 bases and from J it removes 0 bases, while the gene matches leave 7 bases of the junction unaccounted for. The germline V gene sets CDR1 to SGHDT and CDR2 to YYEEEE. From the cysteine up to the phenylalanine, the CDR3 has a length of 17 residues. Just the 51-base CDR3 DNA is kept, in frame starting at base 1. The intended sense of this specimen's time point label: baseline before first vaccination. Vaccinee samples were obtained from the UK trials COV001 and COV002, which included a single-blind randomized controlled phase 2/3 trial of AZD1222 (ChAdOx1 nCoV-19) in healthy adults. Trial participant PBMC samples were collected at day 0 and day 28 after the second dose for TCRbeta chain sequencing.

The material sequenced was peripheral blood, taken on day 0 of AZD1222 vaccination. The TCR sequence derives from an adult in good health. Recombination connected TRBV5-6 to TRBJ2-1; a stretch of 8 junction bases matches TRBD1. The DNA is as follows: TGTGCCAGCAGCTTTAGGACGACAGGGGCCTCCTACAATGAGCAGTTCTTC. This codes for CASSFRTTGASYNEQFF.